This TCR beta chain was documented in a study of shared clonotypes between healthy human individuals. Overall study: With ages of 18 to 49, the donors were two women and a few men.

TCRdb's copy holds only in-frame clones and misses some; the assay was immunoSEQ multiplex PCR. This sample has some 1,400,000 clones, with about 96% found just once. CDR1 is SGHRS and CDR2 is YFSETQ in the germline V gene. With 4 bases clipped from V and 3 bases from J, the junction kept 11 bases outside the gene matches. This CDR3 is 17 amino acids long. The sample consisted of naive CD4+ T cells sorted from blood. Subset in this sample: CD45RA+ positively selected. The rearrangement links TRBV5-1 to TRBJ2-1; 9 nucleotides agree with TRBD2. This sequence was found in a man younger than 40 in good health. This CDR3 reads CASSLRASGRLYNEQFF. CDR3 nucleotides: TGCGCCAGCAGCCTGAGGGCGAGCGGGAGGCTCTACAATGAGCAGTTCTTC.